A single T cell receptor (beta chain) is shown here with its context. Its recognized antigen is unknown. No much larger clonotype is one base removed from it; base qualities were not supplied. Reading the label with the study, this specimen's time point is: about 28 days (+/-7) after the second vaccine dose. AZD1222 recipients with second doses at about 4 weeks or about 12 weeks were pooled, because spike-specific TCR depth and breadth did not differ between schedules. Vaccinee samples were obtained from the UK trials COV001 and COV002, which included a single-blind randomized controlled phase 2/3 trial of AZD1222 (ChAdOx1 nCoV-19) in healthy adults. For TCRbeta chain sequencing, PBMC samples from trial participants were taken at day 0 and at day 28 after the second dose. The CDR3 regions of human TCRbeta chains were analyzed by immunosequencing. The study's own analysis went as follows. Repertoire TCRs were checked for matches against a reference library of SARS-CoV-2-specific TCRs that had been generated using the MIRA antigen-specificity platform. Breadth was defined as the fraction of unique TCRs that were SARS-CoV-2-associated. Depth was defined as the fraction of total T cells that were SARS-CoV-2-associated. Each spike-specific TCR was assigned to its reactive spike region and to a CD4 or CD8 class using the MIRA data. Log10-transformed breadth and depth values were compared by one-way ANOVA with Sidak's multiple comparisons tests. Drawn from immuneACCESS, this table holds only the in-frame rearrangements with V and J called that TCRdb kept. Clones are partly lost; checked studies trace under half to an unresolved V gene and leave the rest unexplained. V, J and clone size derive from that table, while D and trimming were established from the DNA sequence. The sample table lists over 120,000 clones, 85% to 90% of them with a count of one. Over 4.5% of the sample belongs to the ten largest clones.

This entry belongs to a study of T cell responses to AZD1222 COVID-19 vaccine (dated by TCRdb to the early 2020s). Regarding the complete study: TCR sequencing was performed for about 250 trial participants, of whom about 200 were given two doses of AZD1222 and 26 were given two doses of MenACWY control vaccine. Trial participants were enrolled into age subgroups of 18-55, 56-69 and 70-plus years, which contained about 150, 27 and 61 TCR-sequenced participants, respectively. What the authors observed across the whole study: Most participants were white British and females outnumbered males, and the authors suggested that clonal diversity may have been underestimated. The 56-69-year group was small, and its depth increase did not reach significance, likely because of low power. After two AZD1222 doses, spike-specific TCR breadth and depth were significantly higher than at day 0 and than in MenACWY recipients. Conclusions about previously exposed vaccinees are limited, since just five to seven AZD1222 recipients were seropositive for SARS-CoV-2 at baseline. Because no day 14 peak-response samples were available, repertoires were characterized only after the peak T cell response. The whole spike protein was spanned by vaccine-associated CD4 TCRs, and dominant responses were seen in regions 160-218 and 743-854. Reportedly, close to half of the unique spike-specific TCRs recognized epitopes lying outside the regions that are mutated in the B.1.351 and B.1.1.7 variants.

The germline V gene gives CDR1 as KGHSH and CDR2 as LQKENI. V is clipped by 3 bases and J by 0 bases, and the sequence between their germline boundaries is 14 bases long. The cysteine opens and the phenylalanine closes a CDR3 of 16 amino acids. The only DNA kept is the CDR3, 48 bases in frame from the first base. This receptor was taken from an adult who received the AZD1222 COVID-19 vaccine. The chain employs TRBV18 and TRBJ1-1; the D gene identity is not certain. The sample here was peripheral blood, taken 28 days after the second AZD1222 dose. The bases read TGTGCCAGCTCACCGCCCGGAAAGATCATGAACACTGAAGCTTTCTTT. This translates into CASSPPGKIMNTEAFF.